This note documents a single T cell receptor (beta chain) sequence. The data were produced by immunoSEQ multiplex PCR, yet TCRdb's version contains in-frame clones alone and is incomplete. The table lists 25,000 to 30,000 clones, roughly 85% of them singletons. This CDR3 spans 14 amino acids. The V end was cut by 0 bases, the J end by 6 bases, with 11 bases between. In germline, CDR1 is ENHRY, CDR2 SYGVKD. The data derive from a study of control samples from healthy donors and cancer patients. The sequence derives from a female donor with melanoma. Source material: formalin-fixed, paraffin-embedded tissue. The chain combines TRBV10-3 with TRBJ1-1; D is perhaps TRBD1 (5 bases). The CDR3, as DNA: TGTGCCATCAGTGAGTCGATCGGGGGGGCTGAAGCTTTCTTT. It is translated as CAISESIGGAEAFF.